The 19 T cell receptor beta chains reported below all come from one sample, sequenced in a study of post-analysis software for immune sequencing data. Included in the TCR beta cDNA libraries were unique molecular identifiers. TCRdb re-called the PCR reads with MiXCR, one entry per CDR3 protein. The sample lists some 800,000 distinct CDR3 sequences, roughly 46% occurring once. Antigens of these TCRs are unknown. Study observations and caveats: TRBV segments more frequent in patients than in controls numbered several and included TRBV5-6, TRBV5-1 and TRBV20-1.

Material: blood. Source of these receptors: a girl between 10 and 17 years old with multiple sclerosis.

The chain's CDR3 is CASSSLPGQGGYEQYF. For the CDR3, the DNA is TGTGCCAGCAGTTCCCTCCCGGGACAGGGTGGGTACGAGCAGTACTTC. This chain connects TRBV12-3 or TRBV12-4 to TRBJ2-7, with 9 nucleotides matching TRBD1. J gave up 4 bases and V 4 bases, and 11 bases lay outside the gene matches. This CDR3 comprises 16 residues.

The chain uses TRBV25-1 and TRBJ2-7; possibly TRBD1 or TRBD2 for D (5 bases each). Between the trimmed V and J ends, which lost 1 base and 5 bases, there was a span of 15 bases. CDR3 size: 15 residues. Germline CDR1 reads MGHDK; CDR2 reads SYGVNS. The CDR3 region is CASSESGPARHEQYF. The CDR3, as DNA: TGTGCCAGCAGTGAATCGGGACCCGCGAGACACGAGCAGTACTTC.

This CDR3 reads CSASGSGEQFF. The CDR3 DNA is TGCAGTGCTAGCGGAAGCGGGGAGCAGTTCTTC. The chain links TRBV20-1 to TRBJ2-1, with D perhaps matching TRBD2 (6 bases). This CDR3 is built from 11 residues. Between the trimmed V and J ends, which lost 3 bases and 10 bases, there was a span of 10 bases. Germline V gene data show CDR1 as DFQATT and CDR2 as SNEGSKA (reference sequence).

The chain links TRBV20-1 to TRBJ2-7; 7 nucleotides match TRBD2. The germline V gene encodes CDR1 DFQATT and CDR2 SNEGSKA (reference sequence). CDR3 size: 15 residues. Trimming at V came to 0 bases and at J to 0 bases, leaving 5 bases not matched to a gene. CDR3 in amino acids: CSARDPSGTSYEQYF. CDR3 nucleotides: TGCAGTGCTAGAGATCCCAGCGGGACCTCCTACGAGCAGTACTTC.

This clonotype was seen a few times. This chain connects TRBV20-1 to TRBJ2-7; no reliable D call. This CDR3 contains 13 residues. CDR1 and CDR2 from the germline V gene are DFQATT and SNEGSKA (reference sequence). The V gene lost 7 bases and the J gene lost 0 bases, with 13 bases spanning the gap. For the CDR3, the DNA is TGCAGTGGCCTTGGCGGAAGCTCCTACGAGCAGTACTTC. Translated, it gives CSGLGGSSYEQYF.

This chain connects TRBV7-3 to TRBJ2-7; the D is unclear. The length of the CDR3 is 16 residues. Germline V CDR1 and CDR2: SGHTA, FQGTGA. The V and J ends lost 0 bases and 3 bases respectively, with 15 bases between them. DNA of the CDR3: TGTGCCAGCAGCTTAACTCTGGGTACAAATTTCTACGAGCAGTACTTC. Protein sequence: CASSLTLGTNFYEQYF.

This clonotype has only one observation. This likely comes from a read error, as the CDR3 has no conserved phenylalanine or tryptophan at its end. This chain uses TRBV20-1 with TRBJ2-1; 8 bases map to TRBD2. The CDR3 runs to 17 residues. Trimming took 5 bases from V and 5 from J; bases not matched to a gene: 17. CDR1 and CDR2 (germline): DFQATT, SNEGSKA (reference sequence). CDR3 DNA sequence: TGCAGTGCTTTCGGGAACCCCACTAGCGGAAGACACAATGAGCAGTTCCTC. This encodes CSAFGNPTSGRHNEQFL.

The chain's CDR3 is CASGQGVIAQHF. Here the CDR3 DNA reads TGTGCCAGTGGACAGGGTGTCATCGCCCAGCATTTT. The chain joins TRBV28 to TRBJ1-5; 8 bases are a match to TRBD1. The CDR3 has 12 residues. The germline gives CDR1 MDHEN, CDR2 SYDVKM. V gave up 9 bases and J gave up 11 bases; unmatched junction bases: 9.

There are a few counts of this clonotype. The chain carries TRBV6-2 or TRBV6-3 and TRBJ2-7; 11 bases are shared with TRBD2. With 6 bases clipped from V and 6 bases from J, the junction kept 7 bases outside the gene matches. The CDR3 spans 14 residues. CDR1 and CDR2 (germline): MNHEY, SVGEGT. CDR3 in DNA: TGTGCCAGCAGCCGGACTAGCGGGTTCGCCGAGCAGTACTTC. Translation: CASSRTSGFAEQYF.

The J gene is TRBJ2-7, the V gene TRBV6-5, with D possibly matching TRBD2 (5 bases). Looked up from germline, CDR1 is MNHEY and CDR2 is SVGAGI. This CDR3 has 16 residues. The ends were cut back, 2 bases at V and 3 bases at J, with 17 bases in the middle. CDR3: CASSYGSGVGLYEQYF. The CDR3 DNA sequence: TGTGCCAGCAGTTACGGGTCCGGGGTTGGGCTCTACGAGCAGTACTTC.

The chain combines TRBV12-3 or TRBV12-4 with TRBJ1-5, with TRBD1 identical over 7 bases. The CDR3 contains 16 residues. J lost 2 bases, V lost 2 bases, and 6 bases had no gene match. The CDR3: CASSLLIGGGNQPQHF. The CDR3 coding sequence is TGTGCCAGCAGTTTATTAATAGGGGGCGGCAATCAGCCCCAGCATTTT.

V gene TRBV27 combines with J gene TRBJ2-3; 7 positions match TRBD1. This CDR3 is 16 amino acids long. The germline CDR1 and CDR2 sequences are MNHEY and SMNVEV (reference sequence). J was trimmed by 3 bases and V by 3 bases; bases with no gene match: 9. CDR3 nucleotides: TGTGCCAGCAGTTTCGACCGGGACAGTTATACAGATACGCAGTATTTT. Residues: CASSFDRDSYTDTQYF.

The V and J genes are TRBV3-1 and TRBJ2-2; D not resolved. Trimming shortened V by 6 bases and J by 8 bases, and 7 bases separated the two germline ends. The CDR3 has 11 residues. Looked up from germline, CDR1 is LGHDT and CDR2 is YNNKEL (reference sequence). CDR3 protein: CASRGMGELFF. In DNA, the CDR3 is TGTGCCAGCAGGGGGATGGGGGAGCTGTTTTTT.

The chain recombines TRBV25-1 with TRBJ2-5; the D is unclear. CDR1 MGHDK and CDR2 SYGVNS come from the germline V gene. This CDR3 comprises 14 residues. Trimming took off 1 base at V and 4 bases at J, with 10 bases between the two ends. CDR3 nucleotide sequence: TGTGCCAGCAGTGAATTCGGCCAATCAGAGACCCAGTACTTC. Encoded protein: CASSEFGQSETQYF.

The chain couples TRBV6-5 to TRBJ2-1, with TRBD2 as a possible D gene (6 bases). Germline values: CDR1 MNHEY, CDR2 SVGAGI. The CDR3 runs 16 residues. Between the trimmed V and J ends, which lost 6 bases and 2 bases, there was a span of 17 bases. For the CDR3, the DNA is TGTGCCAGCAGCTCCAGCGGGCCCAGCCCCTACAATGAGCAGTTCTTC. Protein: CASSSSGPSPYNEQFF.

This clonotype was seen only a few times. V is TRBV28 and J is TRBJ2-7; 7 nucleotides agree with TRBD2. Germline CDR1 MDHEN, CDR2 SYDVKM. V was pared by 6 bases and J by 2 bases, with 7 bases of the junction left unmatched. This CDR3 has 14 amino acids. CDR3 nucleotides: TGTGCCAGCAGCTCCGGGACTAAGCCCTACGAGCAGTACTTC. Translation gives CASSSGTKPYEQYF.

A note on this clonotype: A read error may produce the germline difference seen at one junction end. The chain recombines TRBV9 with TRBJ2-1, with 12 bases identical to TRBD2. The CDR3 has 14 amino acids. Germline values: CDR1 SGDLS, CDR2 YYNGEE. CDR3 residues: CASSLAGGPETQFF. The CDR3 coding sequence is TGTGCCAGCAGCCTAGCGGGAGGGCCTGAGACCCAGTTTTTC.

CDR3 protein: CASSVYETGVKEGYGYTF. CDR3 coding DNA: TGTGCCAGCAGCGTATATGAGACCGGGGTAAAGGAGGGCTATGGCTACACCTTC. The chain carries TRBV9 and TRBJ1-2; D remains ambiguous. V lost 1 base and J 4 bases, leaving 23 bases between the germline ends. Germline CDR1 is SGDLS and CDR2 is YYNGEE. CDR3 length equals 18 residues.

This clonotype was observed a handful of times. The V gene is TRBV29-1, the J gene TRBJ2-1, with D perhaps being TRBD1 or TRBD2 (5 bases each). This CDR3 is 16 amino acids long. Trimming pared 4 bases from V and 4 bases from J, leaving 20 bases between. The germline V gene has CDR1 SQVTM and CDR2 ANQGSEA. The CDR3 DNA is TGCAGCGTTGGGCCCCAGGGATTGAGGAGGTACAATGAGCAGTTCTTC. Its translation: CSVGPQGLRRYNEQFF.